This T cell receptor beta chain is from a study of T cells in narcolepsy. Trimming pared 7 bases from V and 8 bases from J, leaving 20 bases between. The CDR3 length is 13 residues. The V gene's germline CDR1 is SQVTM and CDR2 ANQGSEA. Profiled with immunoSEQ multiplex PCR; TCRdb holds only in-frame clones, not every one. The sample comprises about 35,000 clones, 75% to 90% of which are singletons, and more than 1% rests with the top ten. V gene TRBV29-1 combines with J gene TRBJ1-1, with D possibly TRBD1 on 6 matching bases. The clonotype was recovered from a human donor in good health. The sequenced material came from memory (CD45RA-) CD4+ T cells from blood. The CDR3 DNA reads TGCAGCGCTAGCGGGCAGGGGCTTCCCGAAGCTTTCTTT. Translated, it gives CSASGQGLPEAFF.